This passage covers 24 T cell receptor beta chains from one sample sequenced in a study of T cell responses to AZD1222 COVID-19 vaccine. The method was immunoSEQ multiplex PCR; TCRdb's version includes in-frame clones alone and lacks a portion of them. This sample has 150,000 to 200,000 clones, with roughly 92% found just once. Source: peripheral blood, taken 28 days after the second AZD1222 dose. These receptors all stem from an adult who received the AZD1222 COVID-19 vaccine.

The chain recombines TRBV19 with TRBJ1-1, with D uncertain. Germline V gives CDR1 LNHDA, CDR2 SQIVND (reference sequence). With 1 base removed from V and 1 base from J, the gap between germline ends came to 4 bases. The CDR3 has 13 residues. The CDR3 protein is CASSIAENTEAFF. The CDR3 nucleotides are TGTGCCAGTAGTATAGCAGAGAACACTGAAGCTTTCTTT.

V usage is TRBV5-4 and J usage is TRBJ1-2; no definite D call. V lost 0 bases and J lost 4, with 10 bases in between. Germline values: CDR1 SGHNT, CDR2 YYREEE (reference sequence). The CDR3 loop spans 14 amino acids. The CDR3 sequence is CASSLGVAVYGYTF. In nucleotides, the CDR3 is TGTGCCAGCAGCTTGGGAGTAGCAGTCTATGGCTACACCTTC.

The chain is built from TRBV9 and TRBJ1-6; tentative D call: TRBD1 (5 bases). The CDR3 is made up of 15 amino acids. Germline CDR1 and CDR2: SGDLS and YYNGEE. The ends were cut back, 0 bases at V and 4 bases at J, with 8 bases in the middle. CDR3 sequence: CASSVDGGYNSPLHF. CDR3 DNA: TGTGCCAGCAGCGTAGATGGGGGGTATAATTCACCCCTCCACTTT.

The V gene is TRBV6-1, the J gene TRBJ1-6; 8 bases map to TRBD1. The length of the CDR3 is 14 residues. Germline trimming cut 0 bases from V and 9 bases from J; bases unmatched to any gene: 1. Germline-derived CDR1 and CDR2 are MNHNS and SASEGT. Here the CDR3 DNA reads TGTGCCAGCAGTGAAGCGCAGGGGGCTTCACCCCTCCACTTT. Protein: CASSEAQGASPLHF.

The CDR3 nucleotides are TGCGCCAGCAGCTCGGGACTGGGGATGAACACTGAAGCTTTCTTT. The encoded protein is CASSSGLGMNTEAFF. V and J are TRBV5-1 and TRBJ1-1, with a tentative D call TRBD1 (5 bases). CDR3 length: 15 residues. V shed 3 bases and J shed 0 bases, with 12 bases lying between them. Looked up from germline, CDR1 is SGHRS and CDR2 is YFSETQ.

This chain connects TRBV4-3 to TRBJ1-2; D is unclear. This CDR3 has 16 residues. Germline V CDR1 and CDR2: LGHNA, YSLEER. V was shortened by 0 bases and J by 5 bases, with 16 bases between the two germline ends. The CDR3 nucleotides are TGCGCCAGCAGCCAAGATAGAAACCTAGGTCCTTATGGCTACACCTTC. This encodes CASSQDRNLGPYGYTF.

This clone was picked up one time. The J gene is TRBJ2-7, the V gene TRBV28; no clear D. V was pared by 6 bases and J by 4 bases, with 4 bases between. Germline loops: CDR1 MDHEN, CDR2 SYDVKM. This CDR3 is built from 10 residues. CDR3 residues: CASRQYEQYF. The DNA of the CDR3 is TGTGCCAGCAGACAGTACGAGCAGTACTTC.

The V gene is TRBV19, the J gene TRBJ2-3, with a possible D match to TRBD2 (6 bases). CDR1 and CDR2 (germline): LNHDA, SQIVND (reference sequence). V was shortened by 6 bases and J by 4 bases, with 17 bases between the two germline ends. The CDR3 totals 15 residues. The CDR3 loop is CASSPHRTGADTQYF. The CDR3 region has the DNA TGTGCCAGTAGCCCTCACCGGACGGGGGCAGATACGCAGTATTTT.

J is TRBJ1-1 and V is TRBV6-5; D may be TRBD1 (5 bases). The CDR3 is 12 amino acids. The germline V gene has CDR1 MNHEY and CDR2 SVGAGI. V gave up 4 bases and J gave up 5 bases, with 8 bases separating them. CDR3 sequence (DNA): TGTGCCAGCAGTTTCCAGGGAACTGAAGCTTTCTTT. It codes for CASSFQGTEAFF.

CDR3 residues: CASSISISYNSPLHF. CDR3 DNA: TGTGCCAGTAGTATTTCGATCTCCTATAATTCACCCCTCCACTTT. The chain couples TRBV19 to TRBJ1-6, with D hard to call. The CDR3 consists of 15 residues. Germline CDR1 LNHDA, CDR2 SQIVND (reference sequence). V was trimmed by 3 bases and J by 0 bases, leaving 6 bases between them. Supplemented by reference TRBV19 and TRBJ1-6, the full variable domain reads DGGITQSPKYLFRKEGQNVTLSCEQNLNHDAMYWYRQDPGQGLRLIYYSQIVNDFQKGDIAEGYSVSREKKESFPLTVTSAQKNPTAFYLCASSISISYNSPLHFGNGTRLTVT.

Only one count was recorded for this clone. V and J are TRBV6-2 or TRBV6-3 and TRBJ2-2, with 8 bases that match TRBD2. CDR3 size: 16 residues. Trimming removed 6 bases from V and 5 bases from J; junction bases left unmatched: 11. Germline-derived CDR1 and CDR2 are MNHEY and SVGEGT. The CDR3 region has the DNA TGTGCCAGCAGCCACCCGGGACTAGAATATACCGGGGAGCTGTTTTTT. Its translation: CASSHPGLEYTGELFF.

On this clone itself: The same CDR3 arises from other DNA sequences in this sample as well. The V and J genes are TRBV4-1 and TRBJ2-1, with D unclear. CDR3 size: 16 residues. Germline values: CDR1 MGHRA, CDR2 YSYEKL. Trimming removed 1 base from V and 0 bases from J, with 10 bases in between. The CDR3 DNA follows: TGCGCCAGCAGCCAAGGGTACTTAAGCTCCTACAATGAGCAGTTCTTC. Translating it yields CASSQGYLSSYNEQFF.

The genes are TRBV4-1 and TRBJ2-1, with 9 bases matching TRBD1. Germline V lookup: CDR1 MGHRA, CDR2 YSYEKL. V was clipped by 0 bases and J by 0 bases; unmatched bases: 3. The CDR3 spans 17 residues. In DNA, the CDR3 is TGCGCCAGCAGCCAAGAGGGGACAGGGAGCTCCTACAATGAGCAGTTCTTC. As protein: CASSQEGTGSSYNEQFF.

V is TRBV10-3 and J is TRBJ2-1, with TRBD2 matching over 8 bases. The V gene's germline CDR1 is ENHRY and CDR2 SYGVKD. This CDR3 region has 14 residues. The V and J ends lost 4 bases and 8 bases, in that order; junction bases with no gene match: 7. CDR3 bases: TGTGCCATCAGTGGGAGCGGGAGCCCCTATGAGCAGTTCTTC. Translating it yields CAISGSGSPYEQFF.

This rearrangement joins TRBV29-1 to TRBJ2-1; TRBD2 is a possible D gene (6 bases). This CDR3 is 15 amino acids long. From germline, CDR1 is SQVTM and CDR2 ANQGSEA. V lost 1 base and J 0 bases, leaving 10 bases between the germline ends. The CDR3 bases are TGCAGCGTTGAAGGGGACTCCAGCTCCTACAATGAGCAGTTCTTC. It codes for CSVEGDSSSYNEQFF.

The chain recombines TRBV12-5 with TRBJ1-2; no firm D call. CDR1 is LGHNT, CDR2 FRNRAP, per germline. This CDR3 spans 15 amino acids. Trimming removed 1 base at V and 3 bases at J, with 12 bases between. The CDR3 bases are TGTGCTAGTGGTTTGGGCGGGGTGGCGGACTATGGCTACACCTTC. Translated: CASGLGGVADYGYTF.

This clone was seen just once. The genes are TRBV3-1 (or the pseudogene TRBV3-2) and TRBJ2-7; 13 bases line up with TRBD2. Germline CDR1 and CDR2: LGHDT and YNNKEL (reference sequence). This CDR3 has 15 residues. V trimming: 4 bases; J trimming: 6 bases; junction bases outside the gene matches: 6. The CDR3 DNA reads TGTGCCAGCAGCCTTGGACTAGCGGGAGACCCCGAGCAGTACTTC. Translation: CASSLGLAGDPEQYF.

In DNA, the CDR3 is TGTGCCAGCAGCTTAGGATGGACTAGCGGGAGAGGAGTGACAGATACGCAGTATTTT. It specifies CASSLGWTSGRGVTDTQYF. This chain uses TRBV7-9 with TRBJ2-3, with 13 bases identical to TRBD2. The CDR3 has 19 amino acids. Germline values: CDR1 SEHNR, CDR2 FQNEAQ (reference sequence). V shed 1 base, J shed 3 bases, and the junction held 10 bases outside the gene matches.

The chain recombines TRBV10-3 with TRBJ2-5, with 7 bases that match TRBD2. The CDR3 sequence is 13 residues long. The germline V gene encodes CDR1 ENHRY and CDR2 SYGVKD. The trim removed 3 bases at V and 5 bases at J, leaving 3 bases unmatched. The CDR3 reads CAISEELAETQYF. The CDR3 region has the DNA TGTGCCATCAGTGAAGAACTAGCGGAGACCCAGTACTTC.

The V and J genes are TRBV7-2 and TRBJ1-6; 8 bases are shared with TRBD1. Germline V gene data show CDR1 as SGHTA and CDR2 as FQGNSA. V lost 4 bases and J lost 7; bases outside the gene matches: 6. CDR3 length: 15 amino acids. The CDR3 region has the DNA TGTGCCAGCAGCTCTGACAGGGGAGTGAATTCACCCCTCCACTTT. Translating it yields CASSSDRGVNSPLHF.

The chain uses TRBV6-5 and TRBJ1-2; 7 nucleotides align to TRBD1. Germline V CDR1 and CDR2: MNHEY, SVGAGI. The CDR3 sequence is 15 residues long. J was trimmed by 4 bases and V by 10 bases; bases with no gene match: 15. The CDR3 is CATFAEDRFGYGYTF. Here the CDR3 DNA reads TGTGCCACCTTCGCCGAGGACAGGTTCGGCTATGGCTACACCTTC.

V and J are TRBV20-1 and TRBJ2-1; no clear D gene. Germline values: CDR1 DFQATT, CDR2 SNEGSKA (reference sequence). CDR3 length: 9 amino acids. Trimming took 2 bases from V and 10 from J, leaving 3 bases between them. The DNA of the CDR3 is TGCAGTGCTAGACCGGAGCAGTTCTTC. Translation gives CSARPEQFF.

This chain joins TRBV6-5 and TRBJ1-1, with a possible D match to TRBD1 (6 bases). V was pared by 2 bases and J by 1 base, with 14 bases between. This CDR3 is built from 16 residues. Germline loops: CDR1 MNHEY, CDR2 SVGAGI. The CDR3 loop reads CASSYLTGTRNTEAFF. The CDR3 nucleotides are TGTGCCAGCAGTTACCTCACCGGGACAAGGAACACTGAAGCTTTCTTT.

The chain has TRBV28 and TRBJ1-2; D gene ambiguous. The CDR3 consists of 12 residues. V lost 1 base to trimming and J lost 6 bases, with 6 bases between them. Germline loops: CDR1 MDHEN, CDR2 SYDVKM. CDR3 coding DNA: TGTGCCAGCAGTTTATTGGCAGATGGCTACACCTTC. Encoded protein: CASSLLADGYTF.